These T cell receptor beta chains were read from a single sample in a study. Each CDR3 protein is one row after TCRdb ran MiXCR on the RT-PCR reads. The profile shows almost 700,000 distinct CDR3 sequences, approximately 15% of them singletons. The sequenced sample consisted of memory CD4+ T cells from blood. The receptors were sampled from a female donor in good health, serving as a healthy control. Both conserved end residues are part of each CDR3. Fields, in order: D gene, clone size, V gene, CDR3 length, J gene, CDR3 DNA, CDR3 protein. D genes are given only for firm matches. The size field is filled for only some rows; it gives once, few, many or a size class.

-,few,TRBV19,14,TRBJ1-6,TGTGCCAGTAATCCGGGACAAGGTCCATCACCCCTCCACTTT,CASNPGQGPSPLHF
-,-,TRBV6-5,13,TRBJ2-1,TGTGCCAGCAGCCCTCCATTTTACAATGAGCAGTTCTTC,CASSPPFYNEQFF
-,few,TRBV20-1,11,TRBJ2-7,TGCAGGGGGGTTAGCGGCTACGAGCAGTACTTC,CRGVSGYEQYF
TRBD2,few,TRBV9,16,TRBJ2-1,TGTGCCAGCAGCTTTCGTACTAGCGGGAGGTCGAATGAGCAGTTCTTC,CASSFRTSGRSNEQFF
-,-,TRBV7-2,17,TRBJ2-2,TGTGCCAGCAGCTTCCCGAGGGGGAGACTGAGGACCGGGGAGCTGTTTTTT,CASSFPRGRLRTGELFF
-,few,TRBV28,14,TRBJ1-2,TGTGCCAGCAGTCCCCCGACGGCCTACTATGGCTACACCTTC,CASSPPTAYYGYTF
-,few,TRBV15,12,TRBJ1-1,TGTGCCACCAGCAGAGATCAGGGAGCGGCTTTCTTT,CATSRDQGAAFF
-,-,TRBV30,14,TRBJ2-3,TGTGCCTGGAAAGACAGGTTCCTCACAGATACGCAGTATTTT,CAWKDRFLTDTQYF
-,many,TRBV5-1,14,TRBJ2-3,TGCGCCAGCAGGAAACGGTCAGACACAGATACGCAGTATTTT,CASRKRSDTDTQYF
TRBD1,few,TRBV30,14,TRBJ2-7,TGTGCCTGGAAGGGAGGACAGGGTTTCTTCGAGCAGTACTTC,CAWKGGQGFFEQYF
-,-,TRBV3-1,12,TRBJ2-7,TGTGCCAGCAGCCACCAAACCTACGAGCAGTACTTC,CASSHQTYEQYF
TRBD2,-,TRBV24-1,15,TRBJ2-1,TGTGCCACCAGTGATTTCAAGCGGGAAGTCCATGAGCAGTTCTTC,CATSDFKREVHEQFF
-,many,TRBV20-1,15,TRBJ2-3,TGCAGTGCTCCCCCTTCGGATACTAGCACAGATACGCAGTATTTT,CSAPPSDTSTDTQYF
TRBD1,-,TRBV7-2,16,TRBJ2-5,TGTGCCAGCAGTCCCGTGAGGGGGCCCATGGGGGAGACCCAGTACTTC,CASSPVRGPMGETQYF
-,-,TRBV20-1,12,TRBJ1-4,TGCAGTGTACCGGGACCGAAGGAAAAACTGTTTTTT,CSVPGPKEKLFF
TRBD1,once,TRBV13,14,TRBJ1-2,TGTGCCAGCAGCGCGGACAGGGGGCTTCTTGGCTACACCTTC,CASSADRGLLGYTF
TRBD1,many,TRBV10-3,15,TRBJ1-1,TGTGCCATCAGTGAATCGGGCCAGGGGGCCACTGAAGCTTTCTTT,CAISESGQGATEAFF
TRBD2,few,TRBV20-1,16,TRBJ2-5,TGCAGTGCTAGAGCCCTGGGACTAGCGATCCAAGAGACCCAGTACTTC,CSARALGLAIQETQYF